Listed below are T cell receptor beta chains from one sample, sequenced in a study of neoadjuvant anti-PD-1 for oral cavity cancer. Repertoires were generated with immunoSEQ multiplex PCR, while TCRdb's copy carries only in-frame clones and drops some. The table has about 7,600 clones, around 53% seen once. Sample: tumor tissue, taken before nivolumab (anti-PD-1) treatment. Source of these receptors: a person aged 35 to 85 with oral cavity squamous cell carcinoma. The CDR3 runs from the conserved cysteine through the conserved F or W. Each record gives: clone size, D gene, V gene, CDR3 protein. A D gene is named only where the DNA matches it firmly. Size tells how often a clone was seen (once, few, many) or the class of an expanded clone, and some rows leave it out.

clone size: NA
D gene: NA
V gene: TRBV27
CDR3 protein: CASSLASMSYEQYF

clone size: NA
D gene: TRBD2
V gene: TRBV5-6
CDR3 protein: CASSRTSGSSVNEQFF

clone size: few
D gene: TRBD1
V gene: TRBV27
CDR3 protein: CASSITGGGGYTF

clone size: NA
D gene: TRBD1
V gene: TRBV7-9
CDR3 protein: CASGSKGQGNEKLFF

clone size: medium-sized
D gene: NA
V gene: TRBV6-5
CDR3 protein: CAVGGANYGYTF

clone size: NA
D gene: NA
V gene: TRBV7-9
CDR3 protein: CASSPPTDEQFF

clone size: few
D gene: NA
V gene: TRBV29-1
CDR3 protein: CSVGPMSYTF

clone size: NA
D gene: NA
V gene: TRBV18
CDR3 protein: CASSERQWVGIPDGYTF

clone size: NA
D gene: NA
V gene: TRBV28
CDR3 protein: CASSFQGRESVEQYF

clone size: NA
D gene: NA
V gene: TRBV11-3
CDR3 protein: CASSSSTEPQETQYF

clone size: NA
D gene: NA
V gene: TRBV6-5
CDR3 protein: CASSYSHGPYNEQFF

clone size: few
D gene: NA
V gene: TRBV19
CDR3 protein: CASSIAGGQPQHF

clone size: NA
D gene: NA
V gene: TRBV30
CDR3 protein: CAWRRPTGLNTEAFF

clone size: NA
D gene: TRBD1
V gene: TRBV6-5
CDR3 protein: CASSSQGAGGANVLTF

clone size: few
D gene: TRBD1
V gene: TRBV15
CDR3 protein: CATSRARDSQETQYF

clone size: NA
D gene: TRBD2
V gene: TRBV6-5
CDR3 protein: CASNPLAGEKQYF

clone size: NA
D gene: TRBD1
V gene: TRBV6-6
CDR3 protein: CASNTDRGNTEAFF

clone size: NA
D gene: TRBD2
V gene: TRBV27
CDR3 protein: CASSTRTSGRGETQYF

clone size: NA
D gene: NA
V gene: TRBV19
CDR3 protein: CASSRQLSGANVLTF

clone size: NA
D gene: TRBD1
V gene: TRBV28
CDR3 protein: CASSGRDRGLEAFF

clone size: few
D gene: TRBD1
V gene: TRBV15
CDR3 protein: CATSRSKWTGNNEQFF

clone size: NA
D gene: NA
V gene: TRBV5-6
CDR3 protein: CASSLRTDDSNQPQHF

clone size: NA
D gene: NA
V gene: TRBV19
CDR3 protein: CASSEGTASNQPQHF

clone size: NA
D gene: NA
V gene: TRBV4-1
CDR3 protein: CASSQKYGGVGNEQFF

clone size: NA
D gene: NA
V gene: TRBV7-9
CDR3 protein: CASSRDPGGGNTIYF

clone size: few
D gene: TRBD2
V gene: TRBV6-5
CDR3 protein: CASSLAGDTQYF

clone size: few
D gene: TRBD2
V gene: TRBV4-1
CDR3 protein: CASSQGLATKYEQYF

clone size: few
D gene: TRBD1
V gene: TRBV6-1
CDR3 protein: CASSELGGGSYNEQFF

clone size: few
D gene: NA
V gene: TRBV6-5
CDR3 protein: CASSYYRGTEAFF

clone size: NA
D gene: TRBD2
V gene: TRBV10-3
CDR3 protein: CAISEFANSGGETQYF

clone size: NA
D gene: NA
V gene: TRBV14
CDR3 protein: CASSQRGRQGTDTQYF

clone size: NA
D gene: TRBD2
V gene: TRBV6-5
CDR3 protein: CASSPQLAGGLTQYF

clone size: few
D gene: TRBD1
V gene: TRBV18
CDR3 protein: CASSPRQGDNEQFF

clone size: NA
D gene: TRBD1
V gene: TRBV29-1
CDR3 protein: CSVQGAAGPYEQYF

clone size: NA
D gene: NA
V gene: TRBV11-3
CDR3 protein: CASSLAGAGNYNEQFF

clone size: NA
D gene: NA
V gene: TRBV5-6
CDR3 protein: CASSLGGSRSYEQYF

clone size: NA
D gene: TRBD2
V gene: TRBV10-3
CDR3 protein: CAISSGTSGTYEQYF

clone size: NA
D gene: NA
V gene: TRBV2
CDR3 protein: CASREAGHSGANVLTF

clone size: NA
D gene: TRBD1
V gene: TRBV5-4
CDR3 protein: CASSLQQGAEGYTF

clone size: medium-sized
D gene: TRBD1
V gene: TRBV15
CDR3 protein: CATSNRDRGLNSNQPQHF

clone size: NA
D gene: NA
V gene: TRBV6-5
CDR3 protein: CASSPTGPWNEQYF

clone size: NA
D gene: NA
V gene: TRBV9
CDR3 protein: CASSGTSYGELFF

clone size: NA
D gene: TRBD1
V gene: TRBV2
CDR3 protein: CASSGGDSPTPLGIETQYF

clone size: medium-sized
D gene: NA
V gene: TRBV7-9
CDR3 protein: CASSLAHGGNQPQHF

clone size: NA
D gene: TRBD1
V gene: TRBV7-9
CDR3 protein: CASSQKWTGSGYGYTF

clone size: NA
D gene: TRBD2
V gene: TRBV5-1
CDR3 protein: CASSLDAIAGDYEQYF

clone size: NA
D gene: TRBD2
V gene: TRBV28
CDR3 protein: CASSYLLAGGLEQYF